This T cell receptor beta chain emerged from a study of beta chain features in type 1 diabetes. General study points: Among patients, naive, central memory and Treg TCRB repertoires appeared more similar than among healthy donors. In these data, an HLA type influence on TCRB rearrangement remained unresolved. When Type 1 diabetes patients were examined, their TCRB CDR3s proved moderately but significantly shorter in all four CD4+ subsets.

The CDR3 has 17 residues. Germline CDR1 SGHTA, CDR2 FQGNSA. The junction had 9 bases not matched to a gene; V was cut back by 2 bases and J by 0 bases. For this clone: Its antigen is still unknown.

Investigators reverse transcribed all isolated RNA, so they sequenced expressed TCRB transcripts. Sequencing was performed with immunoSEQ multiplex PCR; in TCRdb, only in-frame clones are kept and a portion is missing. This sample has over 600,000 clones, with 12% found just once. It was one heparinised blood draw, averaging around 110 mL, that each donor gave. Sequencing was performed on naive CD4+ T cells from blood. The TCR originated in a young man with type 1 diabetes. The J gene is TRBJ1-2, the V gene TRBV7-2, with TRBD1 matching over 7 bases. The CDR3 coding sequence is TGTGCCAGCAGCTTACAAGGGGGCAGTTACGCTAACTATGGCTACACCTTC. Translating it yields CASSLQGGSYANYGYTF. The whole variable domain, remainder taken from reference TRBV7-2 and TRBJ1-2, is GAGVSQSPSNKVTEKGKDVELRCDPISGHTALYWYRQSLGQGLEFLIYFQGNSAPDKSGLPSDRFSAERTGGSVSTLTIQRTQQEDSAVYLCASSLQGGSYANYGYTFGSGTRLTVV.